The 2 T cell receptor beta chains reported below all come from one sample, sequenced in a study of blood T cell repertoires in COVID-19. Repertoires were generated with immunoSEQ multiplex PCR, while TCRdb's copy carries only in-frame clones and drops some. The data show tens of thousands of clones, about 89% seen once. Specimen: peripheral blood. These receptors all come from a human donor in a cohort sampled during active COVID-19.

The J gene is TRBJ2-3, the V gene TRBV2; the D gene is possibly TRBD2 (6 bases). Germline lookup yields CDR1 SNHLY and CDR2 FYNNEI. This CDR3 comprises 14 residues. Between the trimmed V and J ends, which lost 7 bases and 2 bases, there was a span of 13 bases. This CDR3 reads CASKVGGNTDTQYF. The CDR3 nucleotides are TGTGCCAGCAAGGTGGGAGGTAACACAGATACGCAGTATTTT. Supplemented by reference TRBV2 and TRBJ2-3, the full variable domain reads EPEVTQTPSHQVTQMGQEVILRCVPISNHLYFYWYRQILGQKVEFLVSFYNNEISEKSEIFDDQFSVERPDGSNFTLKIRSTKLEDSAMYFCASKVGGNTDTQYFGPGTRLTVL.

The chain links TRBV11-2 to TRBJ2-1, with D possibly matching TRBD2 (6 bases). Germline V gene data show CDR1 as SGHAT and CDR2 as FQNNGV. V was cut by 1 base and J by 4 bases, with 8 bases left in between. The CDR3 loop spans 14 amino acids. In DNA form, the CDR3 reads TGTGCCAGCAGCTTAGCGGGAGTATACAATGAGCAGTTCTTC. Amino acid sequence: CASSLAGVYNEQFF.